These 32 T cell receptor beta chains share one sample of origin, sequenced in a study of T cell responses to AZD1222 COVID-19 vaccine. Profiled with immunoSEQ multiplex PCR; TCRdb holds only in-frame clones, not every one. Among about 140,000 clones, roughly 92% were seen once, and the ten largest hold over 1.3%. Material: peripheral blood, obtained on day 0 of AZD1222 vaccination. These receptors were taken from an adult in good health.

This rearrangement joins TRBV5-1 to TRBJ1-4, with 12 bases lining up with TRBD1. In germline, CDR1 is SGHRS, CDR2 YFSETQ. Losses at the gene ends were 4 bases for V and 8 bases for J; bases not matched to a gene: 12. The CDR3 covers 17 residues. DNA for the CDR3: TGCGCCAGCAGCGCATCCGGGACAGGGGGCGCCCGGGAAAAACTGTTTTTT. Protein product: CASSASGTGGAREKLFF.

Here the CDR3 reads CASSLGQTGGAGKNIQYF. Written as DNA, the CDR3 is TGTGCCAGCAGCTTAGGTCAAACAGGGGGCGCAGGCAAAAACATTCAGTACTTC. V usage is TRBV7-9 and J usage is TRBJ2-4, with 9 bases identical to TRBD1. Germline lookup yields CDR1 SEHNR and CDR2 FQNEAQ (reference sequence). Trimming at V came to 1 base and at J to 3 bases, leaving 10 bases not matched to a gene. This CDR3 region has 18 residues.

The chain couples TRBV24-1 to TRBJ1-1; tentatively, D is TRBD1 (5 bases). The germline CDR1 and CDR2 sequences are KGHDR and SFDVKD. The CDR3 is made up of 12 amino acids. The germline V and J ends were trimmed by 0 bases and 8 bases, with 6 bases remaining between them. Written as DNA, the CDR3 is TGTGCCACCAGTGATTTGCGGGGGGAAGCTTTCTTT. It translates to CATSDLRGEAFF.

This chain uses TRBV12-3 or TRBV12-4 with TRBJ1-3, with D hard to call. V was pared by 6 bases and J by 3 bases, with 9 bases between. The CDR3 totals 13 residues. The CDR3 DNA reads as TGTGCCAGCAGCCCGTCTATTGGAAACACCATATATTTT. The encoded protein is CASSPSIGNTIYF.

J is TRBJ2-5 and V is TRBV4-1; unclear D gene. Germline values: CDR1 MGHRA, CDR2 YSYEKL. V lost 0 bases, J lost 5 bases, and 13 bases lay in between. The CDR3 is made up of 15 amino acids. The CDR3 nucleotides read TGCGCCAGCAGCCAAGATTGGGTTGGAGACGAGACCCAGTACTTC. This translates into CASSQDWVGDETQYF.

The chain employs TRBV19 and TRBJ2-7; possibly TRBD1 for D (5 bases). The length of the CDR3 is 12 residues. Between the trimmed V and J ends, which lost 7 bases and 6 bases, there was a span of 13 bases. Germline-derived CDR1 and CDR2 are LNHDA and SQIVND (reference sequence). The CDR3: CASMGPRGEQYF. The CDR3 nucleotides are TGTGCCAGTATGGGGCCTAGGGGCGAGCAGTACTTC.

The genes are TRBV28 and TRBJ2-5; maybe TRBD1 (6 bases). V lost 8 bases to trimming and J lost 0 bases, with 16 bases between them. CDR3 length: 15 amino acids. Germline CDR1 reads MDHEN; CDR2 reads SYDVKM. The CDR3 is CASQTGTKYQETQYF. The CDR3 nucleotides are TGTGCCAGCCAAACAGGGACCAAGTACCAAGAGACCCAGTACTTC.

The chain couples TRBV5-5 to TRBJ2-7, with D perhaps matching TRBD1 (6 bases). The CDR3 loop spans 13 amino acids. Germline lookup yields CDR1 SGHKS and CDR2 YYEKEE (reference sequence). V lost 0 bases, J lost 6 bases, and 10 bases lay in between. For the CDR3, the DNA is TGTGCCAGCAGCTTGGATATCAGGGGCGAGCAGTACTTC. It yields the protein CASSLDIRGEQYF. Full variable domain (rest looked up from reference TRBV5-5 and TRBJ2-7): DAGVTQSPTHLIKTRGQQVTLRCSPISGHKSVSWYQQVLGQGPQFIFQYYEKEERGRGNFPDRFSARQFPNYSSELNVNALLLGDSALYLCASSLDIRGEQYFGPGTRLTVT.

The rearrangement joins TRBV3-1 (or the pseudogene TRBV3-2) to TRBJ1-6; TRBD1 matches at 7 bases. This CDR3 comprises 15 residues. Germline CDR1 is LGHDT and CDR2 is YNNKEL (reference sequence). Unmatched junction bases numbered 5, after V lost 4 bases and J lost 5 bases. CDR3: CASSPQGSNNSPLHF. The DNA for the CDR3 is TGTGCCAGCAGCCCACAGGGGTCCAATAATTCACCCCTCCACTTT.

The chain links TRBV28 to TRBJ2-7, with D tentatively TRBD1 or TRBD2 (5 bases each). There are 16 residues in the CDR3. The germline gives CDR1 MDHEN, CDR2 SYDVKM. V gave up 4 bases and J gave up 4 bases, with 20 bases separating them. The CDR3 coding sequence is TGTGCCAGCAGTTCGCCCGGGACCTGGGCATTATACGAGCAGTACTTC. Residues: CASSSPGTWALYEQYF. Filled out from reference TRBV28 and TRBJ2-7, the complete variable domain reads DVKVTQSSRYLVKRTGEKVFLECVQDMDHENMFWYRQDPGLGLRLIYFSYDVKMKEKGDIPEGYSVSREKKERFSLILESASTNQTSMYLCASSSPGTWALYEQYFGPGTRLTVT.

V gene TRBV7-9 combines with J gene TRBJ1-2, with 8 bases identical to TRBD1. Trimming removed 3 bases from V and 4 bases from J; junction bases left unmatched: 13. Per germline, CDR1 SEHNR and CDR2 FQNEAQ (reference sequence). The CDR3 spans 17 residues. DNA of the CDR3: TGTGCCAGCAGCTTGACAGGGGCTCGGGGACTTTCCTATGGCTACACCTTC. Translating it yields CASSLTGARGLSYGYTF.

This clone was recorded only once. The chain has TRBV5-6 and TRBJ2-6, with TRBD1 matching over 7 bases. CDR3 size: 18 residues. V shed 3 bases, J shed 4 bases, and the junction held 13 bases outside the gene matches. Per the germline V gene, CDR1 is SGHDT and CDR2 is YYEEEE. The CDR3 DNA reads TGTGCCAGCAGCTGGGAGACAGGGTATACGTTCGGGGCCAACGTCCTGACTTTC. This translates into CASSWETGYTFGANVLTF.

This sequence joins TRBV4-1 and TRBJ2-7; weak D call: TRBD1 (5 bases). Trimming removed 1 base from V and 7 bases from J, with 11 bases in between. CDR1 MGHRA and CDR2 YSYEKL come from the germline V gene. The CDR3 is made up of 13 amino acids. The CDR3 here is CASSQVIPGEQYF. CDR3 nucleotides: TGCGCCAGCAGCCAAGTAATCCCAGGGGAGCAGTACTTC.

The chain carries TRBV7-9 and TRBJ2-2, with D perhaps TRBD2 (6 bases). The CDR3 spans 12 residues. V lost 5 bases to trimming and J lost 10 bases, with 11 bases between them. Germline V gene lookup returns CDR1 SEHNR and CDR2 FQNEAQ (reference sequence). CDR3 loop: CASSLGGAELFF. CDR3 in DNA: TGTGCCAGCAGCCTTGGCGGGGCGGAGCTGTTTTTT.

The CDR3 spells CASNNGAVNYGYTF. CDR3 bases: TGTGCCAGCAACAACGGGGCGGTCAACTATGGCTACACCTTC. The V and J genes are TRBV6-5 and TRBJ1-2, with D possibly being TRBD1 (5 bases). V gave up 7 bases and J gave up 2 bases, with 14 bases separating them. The germline CDR1 and CDR2 sequences are MNHEY and SVGAGI. The CDR3 runs to 14 residues.

V is TRBV18 and J is TRBJ1-2; no reliable D call. Germline values: CDR1 KGHSH, CDR2 LQKENI. The CDR3 length is 15 residues. Between the trimmed V and J ends, which lost 6 bases and 5 bases, there was a span of 19 bases. Here the CDR3 DNA reads TGTGCCAGCTCTCCCACCGGGCCGGAATCTTATGGCTACACCTTC. Translation: CASSPTGPESYGYTF.

This clone was seen once. The rearrangement uses TRBV24-1 and TRBJ2-3, with unresolved D. From germline, CDR1 is KGHDR and CDR2 SFDVKD. Trimming stripped 6 bases from V and 2 bases from J, with 11 bases between. This CDR3 contains 14 residues. The CDR3 sequence: CATSWPGDTDTQYF. DNA of the CDR3: TGTGCCACCAGTTGGCCAGGAGACACAGATACGCAGTATTTT.

The rearrangement links TRBV6-5 to TRBJ1-2; the D gene is possibly TRBD1 (5 bases). This CDR3 contains 15 residues. Germline values: CDR1 MNHEY, CDR2 SVGAGI. The germline V and J ends were trimmed by 7 bases and 7 bases, with 22 bases remaining between them. The CDR3 sequence: CASTKGAGIMGGYTF. CDR3 DNA: TGTGCCAGCACCAAAGGGGCCGGGATAATGGGTGGCTACACCTTC.

The chain joins TRBV4-1 to TRBJ1-4; D call uncertain. Germline V gene lookup returns CDR1 MGHRA and CDR2 YSYEKL. This CDR3 has 14 residues. With 4 bases removed from V and 8 bases from J, the gap between germline ends came to 14 bases. CDR3 DNA: TGCGCCAGCAGCCTAGGGCCCCCGCGGGAAAAACTGTTTTTT. Translated: CASSLGPPREKLFF.

In DNA form, the CDR3 reads TGTGCCAGCGGGGGCACCCCGGGCACCGGGGAGCTGTTTTTT. Translation: CASGGTPGTGELFF. The chain carries TRBV6-4 and TRBJ2-2; a possible D gene is TRBD1 (6 bases). From germline, CDR1 is MRHNA and CDR2 SNTAGT. Between the trimmed V and J ends, which lost 8 bases and 4 bases, there was a span of 14 bases. This CDR3 has 14 amino acids.

V usage is TRBV5-5 and J usage is TRBJ2-3; a possible D gene is TRBD2 (7 bases). Looked up from germline, CDR1 is SGHKS and CDR2 is YYEKEE (reference sequence). V dropped 3 bases and J dropped 5 bases, with 22 bases sitting between them. The CDR3 sequence is 17 residues long. The CDR3 bases are TGTGCCAGCAGCTCAACCAGGGGCGGCGGGGGAGGAGATACGCAGTATTTT. Translation: CASSSTRGGGGGDTQYF.

In its sample, this clone was seen a few times. The chain is built from TRBV6-4 and TRBJ2-1; the D gene could be TRBD1 or TRBD2 (5 bases each). CDR3 length equals 14 residues. Germline loops: CDR1 MRHNA, CDR2 SNTAGT. Trimming shortened V by 2 bases and J by 5 bases, and 10 bases separated the two germline ends. CDR3 region: CASSDGTDNNEQFF. The CDR3, as DNA: TGTGCCAGCAGTGACGGGACCGATAACAATGAGCAGTTCTTC.

The chain employs TRBV5-4 and TRBJ2-7; D is possibly TRBD1 (6 bases). The length of the CDR3 is 14 residues. Germline V gene data show CDR1 as SGHNT and CDR2 as YYREEE (reference sequence). Trimming left V 4 bases short and J 7 bases short, with 18 bases between. Here the CDR3 DNA reads TGTGCCAGCAGCCCGACAGGCGAGTCCTTAGAGCAGTACTTC. Protein product: CASSPTGESLEQYF.

The gene calls are TRBV19 and TRBJ1-1; tentative D call: TRBD1 (5 bases). The V gene lost 7 bases and the J gene lost 1 base, with 19 bases spanning the gap. The CDR3 spans 16 residues. CDR1 LNHDA and CDR2 SQIVND come from the germline V gene (reference sequence). CDR3 amino acids: CASIPTPRVKNTEAFF. For the CDR3, the DNA is TGTGCCAGTATCCCCACCCCCAGGGTAAAGAACACTGAAGCTTTCTTT.

The CDR3 sequence: CASSFLAGTSGYTF. In DNA, the CDR3 is TGTGCCAGCAGCTTCCTGGCGGGGACGAGCGGCTACACCTTC. The J gene is TRBJ1-2, the V gene TRBV27, with D perhaps TRBD1 (5 bases). Trimming pared 6 bases from V and 8 bases from J, leaving 19 bases between. The CDR3 totals 14 residues. CDR1 and CDR2 from the germline V gene are MNHEY and SMNVEV (reference sequence).

The chain recombines TRBV24-1 with TRBJ2-1, with D perhaps TRBD1 (6 bases). Germline loops: CDR1 KGHDR, CDR2 SFDVKD. V was trimmed by 6 bases and J by 5 bases, leaving 13 bases between them. This CDR3 has 14 residues. Here the CDR3 DNA reads TGTGCCACCAGTACAGGGCAGGGCCACAATGAGCAGTTCTTC. Its protein product is CATSTGQGHNEQFF.

The chain links TRBV28 to TRBJ1-2; 8 nucleotides match TRBD1. This CDR3 has 15 amino acids. The germline V gene has CDR1 MDHEN and CDR2 SYDVKM. V was clipped by 5 bases and J by 4 bases; unmatched bases: 9. The CDR3 DNA sequence: TGTGCCAGCAGTCCGACGGGGACAGGTGTCTATGGCTACACCTTC. Translating gives CASSPTGTGVYGYTF.

The chain has TRBV29-1 and TRBJ1-1; perhaps TRBD1 as D (6 bases). V lost 5 bases, J lost 0 bases, and 10 bases lay in between. This CDR3 region has 13 residues. Germline lookup yields CDR1 SQVTM and CDR2 ANQGSEA. CDR3: CSVKTGLNTEAFF. CDR3 nucleotides: TGCAGCGTTAAAACAGGGTTGAACACTGAAGCTTTCTTT. The full variable domain, with the rest looked up from reference TRBV29-1 and TRBJ1-1, is SAVISQKPSRDICQRGTSLTIQCQVDSQVTMMFWYRQQPGQSLTLIATANQGSEATYESGFVIDKFPISRPNLTFSTLTVSNMSPEDSSIYLCSVKTGLNTEAFFGQGTRLTVV.

The CDR3 DNA follows: TGTGCCAGCAGCCACCATAACAGGGACTCCTATAATTCACCCCTCCACTTT. This gives the protein CASSHHNRDSYNSPLHF. The chain uses TRBV14 and TRBJ1-6, with a weak D call TRBD1 (6 bases). V was clipped by 3 bases and J by 0 bases, with 12 bases between them. CDR3 length equals 17 residues. Germline loops: CDR1 SGHDN, CDR2 FVKESK.

This sequence joins TRBV7-2 and TRBJ2-3; no clear D. This CDR3 is built from 13 residues. The germline V gene encodes CDR1 SGHTA and CDR2 FQGNSA. V was trimmed by 5 bases and J by 7 bases, leaving 13 bases between them. In DNA, the CDR3 is TGTGCCAGCAGCCTGACACCGTCGAATACGCAGTATTTT. Translated, it gives CASSLTPSNTQYF.

CDR3 bases: TGCGCCAGCAGCCCGCGACTAGCGGGGGGGCTCACAGATACGCAGTATTTT. This sequence encodes CASSPRLAGGLTDTQYF. The chain uses TRBV5-1 and TRBJ2-3; TRBD2 aligns across 14 bases. Per the germline V gene, CDR1 is SGHRS and CDR2 is YFSETQ. This CDR3 contains 17 residues. Losses at the gene ends were 4 bases for V and 2 bases for J; bases not matched to a gene: 6.

The chain couples TRBV3-1 (or the pseudogene TRBV3-2) to TRBJ2-3, with D perhaps being TRBD1 or TRBD2 (6 bases each). The ends were cut back, 6 bases at V and 5 bases at J, with 21 bases in the middle. This CDR3 spans 16 amino acids. Germline CDR1 is LGHDT and CDR2 is YNNKEL (reference sequence). CDR3 DNA: TGTGCCAGCAGTCACCGGGGGCTAGCGATAGGAGATACGCAGTATTTT. Protein sequence: CASSHRGLAIGDTQYF.